In its sample, the clone carrying this TCR beta chain was seen many times. The antigen is not known. Thyroid ultrasound, orbital computed tomography, clinical symptoms, and serum thyroxine and TRAb underpinned diagnoses. RNA transcripts yielded amplified TCR beta CDR3 regions. First-round RT-PCR with HTBI primers amplified the TCR CDR3 region. TCRdb analysed the multiplex PCR reads with MiXCR anew, one entry per CDR3 protein. This table holds some 650,000 distinct CDR3 sequences, more than 15% found once. V was shortened by 0 bases and J by 1 base, with 3 bases between the two germline ends. Germline V CDR1 and CDR2: WNHNN, SYGVQD (reference sequence). The CDR3 has 13 amino acids. The data originate from a study of T cells in Graves' hyperthyroidism and ophthalmopathy. Study results and caveats: Ophthalmopathy cases were set apart from stable hyperthyroidism by a 13 V-J model. Blood also contained most expanded thyroid clonotypes above 0.001.

The chain combines TRBV10-1 with TRBJ2-5; D ambiguous. This receptor was obtained from a woman in her thirties or forties with Graves' ophthalmopathy. The sample comprised blood. This CDR3 is CASSESVQETQYF. CDR3 DNA sequence: TGCGCCAGCAGTGAGTCGGTCCAAGAGACCCAGTACTTC.